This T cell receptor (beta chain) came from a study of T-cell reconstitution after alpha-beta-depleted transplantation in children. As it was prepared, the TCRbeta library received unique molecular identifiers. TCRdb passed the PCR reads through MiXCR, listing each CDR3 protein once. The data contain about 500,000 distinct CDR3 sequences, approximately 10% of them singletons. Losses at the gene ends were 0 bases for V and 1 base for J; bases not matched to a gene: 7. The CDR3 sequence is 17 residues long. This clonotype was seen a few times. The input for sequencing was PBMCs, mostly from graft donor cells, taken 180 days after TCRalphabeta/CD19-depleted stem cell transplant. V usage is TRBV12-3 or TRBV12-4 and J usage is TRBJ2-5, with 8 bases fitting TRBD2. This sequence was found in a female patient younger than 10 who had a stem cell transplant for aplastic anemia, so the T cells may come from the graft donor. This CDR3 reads CASSLALSGTFQETQYF. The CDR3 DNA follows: TGTGCCAGCAGTTTAGCGCTTAGCGGGACCTTCCAAGAGACCCAGTACTTC.